What follows describes a single T cell receptor (beta chain). The sample comes from a study of blood T cell repertoires in COVID-19. Study-wide context: Nucleic acid was either cDNA or gDNA, and it came from T cells, B-cell-depleted T cells, or PBMCs.

In the original processing: Estimated nucleated cell counts came from reference gene primer amplification. The assay was immunoSEQ multiplex PCR, and TCRdb's table has in-frame clones only and misses some. The V and J calls and clone size are taken from that table; D and trimming were inferred from the DNA. The sample holds 150,000 to 180,000 clones, around 84% seen once. The sequence was collected from a woman in her sixties or seventies with COVID-19, enrolled during active disease. The sequenced material came from peripheral blood.

CDR3 residues: CASSEDRAFTDTQYF. The CDR3 DNA is TGTGCCAGCAGTGAGGACAGGGCCTTCACAGATACGCAGTATTTT. The chain joins TRBV6-1 to TRBJ2-3; TRBD1 aligns across 8 bases. The germline V gene encodes CDR1 MNHNS and CDR2 SASEGT. CDR3 length equals 15 residues. V shed 3 bases, J shed 2 bases, and the junction held 4 bases outside the gene matches.